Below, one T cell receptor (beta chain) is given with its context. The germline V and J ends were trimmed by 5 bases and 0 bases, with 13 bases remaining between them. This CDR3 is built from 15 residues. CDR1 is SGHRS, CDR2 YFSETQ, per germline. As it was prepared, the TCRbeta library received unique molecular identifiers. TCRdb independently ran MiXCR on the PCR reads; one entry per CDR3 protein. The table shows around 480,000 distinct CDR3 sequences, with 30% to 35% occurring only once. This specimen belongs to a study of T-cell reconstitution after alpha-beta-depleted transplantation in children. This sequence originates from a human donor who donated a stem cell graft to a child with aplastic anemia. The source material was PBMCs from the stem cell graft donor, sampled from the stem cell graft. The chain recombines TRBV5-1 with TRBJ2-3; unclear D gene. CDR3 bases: TGCGCCAGCAGTGAAAGGGCAGATAGCACAGATACGCAGTATTTT. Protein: CASSERADSTDTQYF. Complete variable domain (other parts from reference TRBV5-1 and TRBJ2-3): KAGVTQTPRYLIKTRGQQVTLSCSPISGHRSVSWYQQTPGQGLQFLFEYFSETQRNKGNFPGRFSGRQFSNSRSEMNVSTLELGDSALYLCASSERADSTDTQYFGPGTRLTVL.